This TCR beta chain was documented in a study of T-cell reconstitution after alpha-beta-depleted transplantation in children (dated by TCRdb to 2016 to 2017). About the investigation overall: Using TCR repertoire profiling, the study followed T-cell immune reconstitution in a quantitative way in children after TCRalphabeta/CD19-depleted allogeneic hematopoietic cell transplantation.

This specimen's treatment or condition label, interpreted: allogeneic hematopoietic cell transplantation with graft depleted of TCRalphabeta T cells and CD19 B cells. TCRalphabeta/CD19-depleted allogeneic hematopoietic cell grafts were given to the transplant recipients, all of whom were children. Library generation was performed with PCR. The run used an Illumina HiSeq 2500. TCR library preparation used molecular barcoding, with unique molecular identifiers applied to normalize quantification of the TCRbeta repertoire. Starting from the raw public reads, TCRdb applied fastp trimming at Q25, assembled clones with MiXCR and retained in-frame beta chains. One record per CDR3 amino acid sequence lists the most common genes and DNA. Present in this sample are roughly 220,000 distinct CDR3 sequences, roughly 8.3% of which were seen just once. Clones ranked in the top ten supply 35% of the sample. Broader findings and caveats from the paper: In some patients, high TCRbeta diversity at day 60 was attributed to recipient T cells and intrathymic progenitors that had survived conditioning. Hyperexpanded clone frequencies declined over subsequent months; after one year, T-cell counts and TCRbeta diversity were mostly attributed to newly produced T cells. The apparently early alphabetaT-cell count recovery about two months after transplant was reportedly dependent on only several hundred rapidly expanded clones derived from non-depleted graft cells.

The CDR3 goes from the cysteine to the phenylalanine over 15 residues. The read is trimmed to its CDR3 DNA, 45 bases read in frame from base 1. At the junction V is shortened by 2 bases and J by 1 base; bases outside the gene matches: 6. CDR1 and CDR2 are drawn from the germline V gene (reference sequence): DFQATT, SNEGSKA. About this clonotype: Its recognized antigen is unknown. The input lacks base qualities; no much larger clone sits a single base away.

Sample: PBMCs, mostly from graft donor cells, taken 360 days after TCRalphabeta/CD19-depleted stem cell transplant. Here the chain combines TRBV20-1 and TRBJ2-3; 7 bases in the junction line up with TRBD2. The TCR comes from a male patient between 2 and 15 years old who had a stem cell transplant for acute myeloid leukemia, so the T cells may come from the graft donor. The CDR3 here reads CSARWTRTRTDTQYF. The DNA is TGCAGTGCTAGATGGACTAGAACACGCACAGATACGCAGTATTTT.